The 10 T cell receptor beta chains below come from one sample, sequenced in a study of blood T cell repertoires in COVID-19. Sequencing used immunoSEQ multiplex PCR; TCRdb keeps in-frame clones, though not all of them. The sample contains under 80,000 clones, around 90% of which appear only once. The sample comprised peripheral blood. Receptor source: a human donor in a cohort sampled during active COVID-19.

The chain links TRBV3-1 (or the pseudogene TRBV3-2) to TRBJ2-3; tentatively, D is TRBD2 (6 bases). The length of the CDR3 is 15 residues. CDR1 is LGHDT, CDR2 YNNKEL, per germline (reference sequence). Trimming took 2 bases from V and 2 from J, leaving 11 bases between them. CDR3 residues: CASSQITSPTDTQYF. CDR3 sequence (DNA): TGTGCCAGCAGCCAAATTACTAGCCCCACAGATACGCAGTATTTT.

Of note for this clone: Distinct nucleotide sequences in the sample also encode this CDR3. The gene calls are TRBV7-9 and TRBJ1-1; a possible D gene is TRBD1 (5 bases). Germline values: CDR1 SEHNR, CDR2 FQNEAQ (reference sequence). Trimming stripped 5 bases from V and 2 bases from J, with 9 bases between. The CDR3 covers 13 residues. The CDR3 DNA reads as TGTGCCAGCAGCCTCGGACAAAACACTGAAGCTTTCTTT. Translation: CASSLGQNTEAFF.

This sequence joins TRBV28 and TRBJ2-4, with D possibly TRBD2 on 6 matching bases. V lost 8 bases, J lost 7 bases, and 15 bases lay in between. Per germline, CDR1 MDHEN and CDR2 SYDVKM. The CDR3 length is 13 residues. CDR3 coding DNA: TGTGCCAGCTCCGGGGGTAGCAGGAACATTCAGTACTTC. Protein: CASSGGSRNIQYF.

V usage is TRBV6-2 or TRBV6-3 and J usage is TRBJ2-3; 12 positions agree with TRBD2. V was clipped by 5 bases and J by 6 bases; unmatched bases: 6. Germline CDR1 and CDR2: MNHEY and SVGEGT. The CDR3 consists of 15 residues. DNA for the CDR3: TGTGCCAGCAGTGCGGGACTAGCGGGCGTCGATACGCAGTATTTT. Its protein product is CASSAGLAGVDTQYF.

The V and J genes are TRBV6-6 and TRBJ1-5, with 9 bases identical to TRBD1. V dropped 6 bases and J dropped 4; count of bases not matched to a gene: 4. The CDR3 sequence is 14 residues long. Germline CDR1 and CDR2: MNHNY and SVGAGI (reference sequence). The CDR3 region is CASRHGTGNQPQHF. The CDR3 DNA sequence: TGTGCCAGCAGACATGGGACAGGGAATCAGCCCCAGCATTTT.

V is TRBV6-5 and J is TRBJ1-3; 7 bases line up with TRBD1. J gave up 2 bases and V 6 bases, and 4 bases lay outside the gene matches. The length of the CDR3 is 14 residues. Germline CDR1 MNHEY, CDR2 SVGAGI. The CDR3 sequence is CASRRQGPGNTIYF. The CDR3 DNA reads as TGTGCCAGCAGGAGACAGGGCCCTGGAAACACCATATATTTT.

The chain couples TRBV3-1 (or the pseudogene TRBV3-2) to TRBJ2-7, with 8 nucleotides matching TRBD1. Germline-derived CDR1 and CDR2 are LGHDT and YNNKEL (reference sequence). This CDR3 region has 15 residues. With V trimmed by 2 bases and J by 5 bases, 8 bases remained unmatched. The CDR3 DNA reads TGTGCCAGCAGCCAACAAGGACAGGGTTTGAACGAGCAGTACTTC. Translated: CASSQQGQGLNEQYF.

CDR3 in amino acids: CASSGFRDMGTQYF. The CDR3 coding sequence is TGTGCCAGCAGCGGGTTCCGGGACATGGGGACCCAGTACTTC. The chain combines TRBV9 with TRBJ2-5, with D maybe TRBD1 (6 bases). Germline V CDR1 and CDR2: SGDLS, YYNGEE. V dropped 3 bases and J dropped 7 bases, with 16 bases sitting between them. There are 14 residues in the CDR3.

The J gene is TRBJ2-7, the V gene TRBV3-1 (or the pseudogene TRBV3-2); possible D gene TRBD1, 5 bases. The V gene lost 3 bases and the J gene lost 5 bases, with 11 bases spanning the gap. From germline, CDR1 is LGHDT and CDR2 YNNKEL (reference sequence). The CDR3 consists of 13 residues. The CDR3 is CASSHSRAHEQYF. The DNA for the CDR3 is TGTGCCAGCAGCCATTCCAGGGCCCACGAGCAGTACTTC.

The chain joins TRBV2 to TRBJ2-5; no definite D call. CDR1 SNHLY and CDR2 FYNNEI come from the germline V gene. Trimming pared 7 bases from V and 0 bases from J, leaving 6 bases between. The length of the CDR3 is 12 residues. CDR3 protein: CASKPDQETQYF. For the CDR3, the DNA is TGTGCCAGCAAGCCCGACCAAGAGACCCAGTACTTC.